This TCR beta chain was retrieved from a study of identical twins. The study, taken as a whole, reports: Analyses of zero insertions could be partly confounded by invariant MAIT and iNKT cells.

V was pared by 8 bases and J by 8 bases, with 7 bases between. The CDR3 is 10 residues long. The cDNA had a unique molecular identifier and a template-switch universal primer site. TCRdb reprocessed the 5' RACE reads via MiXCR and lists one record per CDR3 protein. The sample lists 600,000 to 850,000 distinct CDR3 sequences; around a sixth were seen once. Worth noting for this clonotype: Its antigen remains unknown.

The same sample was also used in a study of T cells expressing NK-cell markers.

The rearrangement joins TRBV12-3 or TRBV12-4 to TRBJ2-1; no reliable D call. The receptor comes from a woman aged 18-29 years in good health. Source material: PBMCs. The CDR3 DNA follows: TGTGCCAGCGGTGTCCATGAGCAGTTCTTC. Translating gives CASGVHEQFF.